These 21 T cell receptor beta chains came from one sample sequenced in a study of response to subunit inactivated influenza vaccine. MiXCR, applied by TCRdb to the RT-PCR reads, yields one record per CDR3 protein. Of under 200,000 distinct CDR3 sequences listed, around 10% are singletons. The material sequenced was CD8+ T cells sorted from PBMCs, taken 23 to 25 months after vaccination. Receptor source: a man aged 50 to 69 who received an inactivated influenza vaccine.

This clonotype was seen a few times. Here the CDR3 reads CASSYGPSWETQYF. The DNA of the CDR3 is TGTGCCAGCAGTTACGGCCCTAGCTGGGAGACCCAGTACTTC. The chain uses TRBV6-2 or TRBV6-3 and TRBJ2-5, with a possible D match to TRBD2 (5 bases). CDR3 length equals 14 residues. Germline V gene lookup returns CDR1 MNHEY and CDR2 SVGEGT. Trimming removed 2 bases at V and 5 bases at J, with 12 bases between.

This clonotype was recorded a few times. The rearrangement uses TRBV10-3 and TRBJ2-1; 14 positions match TRBD2. Germline values: CDR1 ENHRY, CDR2 SYGVKD. V lost 8 bases, J lost 9 bases, and 6 bases stayed unmatched. This CDR3 has 14 residues. CDR3 in DNA: TGTGCCATCGCGGGACTAGCGGGAGAGGGTGAGCAGTTCTTC. Translation gives CAIAGLAGEGEQFF.

This clonotype came up a few times. This chain links TRBV29-1 with TRBJ2-3; D is uncertain. This CDR3 region has 15 residues. Germline V gene lookup returns CDR1 SQVTM and CDR2 ANQGSEA. The V gene lost 3 bases and the J gene lost 6 bases, with 19 bases spanning the gap. CDR3 sequence reads: CSVEIAGVPRDTQYF. The CDR3 nucleotides are TGCAGCGTTGAGATAGCCGGAGTGCCCAGGGATACGCAGTATTTT.

This clonotype was detected a few times. The gene calls are TRBV4-1 and TRBJ2-1, with D uncertain. The CDR3 is 15 residues long. The ends were cut back, 2 bases at V and 5 bases at J, with 13 bases in the middle. Germline values: CDR1 MGHRA, CDR2 YSYEKL. This CDR3 is CASSQIIERHNEQFF. CDR3 sequence (DNA): TGCGCCAGCAGCCAAATAATCGAGCGCCACAATGAGCAGTTCTTC.

This clonotype has a handful of counts. The chain joins TRBV7-3 to TRBJ2-2; 12 bases match TRBD1. Germline V CDR1 and CDR2: SGHTA, FQGTGA. The V gene end was trimmed by 5 bases and the J gene end by 5 bases; junction bases not matched to a gene: 6. The CDR3 sequence is 16 residues long. CDR3 loop: CASSAGTGGLTGELFF. In DNA form, the CDR3 reads TGTGCCAGCAGCGCCGGGACAGGGGGCCTAACCGGGGAGCTGTTTTTT.

This clonotype was counted ten times or more. The chain employs TRBV20-1 and TRBJ1-1, with a possible D match to TRBD1 (6 bases). The CDR3 runs to 13 residues. V lost 3 bases and J 3 bases, leaving 11 bases between the germline ends. Germline lookup yields CDR1 DFQATT and CDR2 SNEGSKA (reference sequence). For the CDR3, the DNA is TGCAGTGCTAGTCGGGGGCCTTACACTGAAGCTTTCTTT. Translating it yields CSASRGPYTEAFF.

The rearrangement uses TRBV6-5 and TRBJ2-2, with D hard to call. V lost 1 base and J lost 7, with 4 bases in between. Per the germline V gene, CDR1 is MNHEY and CDR2 is SVGAGI. The CDR3 consists of 12 residues. The CDR3 here is CASSYWGGELFF. The CDR3 DNA reads as TGTGCCAGCAGTTACTGGGGCGGGGAGCTGTTTTTT.

This clonotype was recorded at least ten times. The chain is built from TRBV7-2 and TRBJ1-1; D is unresolved. Trimming shortened V by 0 bases and J by 1 base, and 6 bases separated the two germline ends. The germline CDR1 and CDR2 sequences are SGHTA and FQGNSA. The CDR3 sequence is 14 residues long. The CDR3 DNA sequence: TGTGCCAGCAGCTTAGCGGTAACGAACACTGAAGCTTTCTTT. Its translation is CASSLAVTNTEAFF.

The J gene is TRBJ1-4, the V gene TRBV9, with a tentative D call TRBD1 (5 bases). The V gene lost 4 bases and the J gene lost 10 bases, with 20 bases spanning the gap. This CDR3 has 15 amino acids. Germline CDR1 is SGDLS and CDR2 is YYNGEE. The CDR3 protein is CASSPSEFGAGKLFF. CDR3 nucleotide sequence: TGTGCCAGCAGCCCGTCGGAATTTGGGGCCGGAAAACTGTTTTTT.

V is TRBV4-1 and J is TRBJ2-7, with a weak D call TRBD1 (5 bases). This CDR3 region has 13 residues. Per germline, CDR1 MGHRA and CDR2 YSYEKL. Trimming removed 0 bases from V and 4 bases from J, with 7 bases in between. The CDR3, as DNA: TGCGCCAGCAGCCAAGAGACAGAGTACGAGCAGTACTTC. This translates into CASSQETEYEQYF.

This clonotype came up a few times. The chain is built from TRBV4-3 and TRBJ2-1; D unclear. The CDR3 totals 15 residues. Germline V lookup: CDR1 LGHNA, CDR2 YSLEER. V lost 3 bases to trimming and J lost 8 bases, with 17 bases between them. The CDR3 bases are TGCGCCAGCAGCCACAGCCCTGTCCGGGCCGATGAGCAGTTCTTC. Translation: CASSHSPVRADEQFF.

The chain recombines TRBV15 with TRBJ2-1; the D is unclear. The V end was cut by 0 bases, the J end by 5 bases, with 5 bases between. This CDR3 contains 13 residues. Germline V gene data show CDR1 as LNHNV and CDR2 as YYDKDF (reference sequence). The CDR3 DNA follows: TGTGCCACCAGCAGAGATGGAAACAATGAGCAGTTCTTC. Translating it yields CATSRDGNNEQFF.

This clonotype was seen at least ten times. The DNA of the CDR3 is TGTGCCAGCAGTTTTGGCAAAAGCTCCTACGAGCAGTACTTC. As protein: CASSFGKSSYEQYF. The chain couples TRBV12-3 or TRBV12-4 to TRBJ2-7; D unresolved. The ends were cut back, 3 bases at V and 0 bases at J, with 9 bases in the middle. The CDR3 runs to 14 residues.

The chain joins TRBV5-1 to TRBJ2-7, with 8 bases aligning to TRBD1. The trim removed 4 bases at V and 6 bases at J, leaving 6 bases unmatched. Germline loops: CDR1 SGHRS, CDR2 YFSETQ. The CDR3 spans 13 residues. CDR3 bases: TGCGCCAGCAGCCAAGGACAGGGCAGCGAGCAGTACTTC. This sequence encodes CASSQGQGSEQYF. Drawing the rest from reference TRBV5-1 and TRBJ2-7, the complete variable domain is KAGVTQTPRYLIKTRGQQVTLSCSPISGHRSVSWYQQTPGQGLQFLFEYFSETQRNKGNFPGRFSGRQFSNSRSEMNVSTLELGDSALYLCASSQGQGSEQYFGPGTRLTVT.

This clonotype was found many times. The genes are TRBV5-8 and TRBJ2-3; 7 bases fit TRBD1. V lost 1 base to trimming and J lost 3 bases; unmatched junction nucleotides: 5. The CDR3 loop spans 15 amino acids. CDR1 SGHTS and CDR2 YDEGEE come from the germline V gene. The CDR3 region is CASSLRPQGTDTQYF. The CDR3 DNA follows: TGTGCCAGCAGCTTGCGCCCACAGGGGACAGATACGCAGTATTTT.

This clonotype occurred a few times. The gene calls are TRBV12-3 or TRBV12-4 and TRBJ2-2; D uncertain. The V gene lost 6 bases and the J gene lost 3 bases, with 11 bases spanning the gap. The CDR3 is 14 amino acids. CDR3 protein: CASRESSDTGELFF. For the CDR3, the DNA is TGTGCCAGCAGGGAGAGCTCCGACACCGGGGAGCTGTTTTTT.

At least ten counts were recorded for this clonotype. The J gene is TRBJ1-2, the V gene TRBV7-9; tentative D call: TRBD1 (5 bases). V was shortened by 4 bases and J by 3 bases, with 15 bases between the two germline ends. This CDR3 spans 15 amino acids. The germline CDR1 and CDR2 sequences are SEHNR and FQNEAQ (reference sequence). The CDR3 DNA reads as TGTGCCAGCAGCTCCACCGCGGGGGTGGACTATGGCTACACCTTC. Translation: CASSSTAGVDYGYTF.

This clonotype was detected a few times. CDR3 residues: CASSLAGTSGTDTQYF. CDR3 DNA: TGTGCCAGCAGCTTGGCCGGGACTAGCGGCACAGATACGCAGTATTTT. This chain uses TRBV5-6 with TRBJ2-3; 10 positions match TRBD2. Germline loops: CDR1 SGHDT, CDR2 YYEEEE. The CDR3 is 16 residues long. After removal of 0 bases from V and 1 base from J, the junction contained 2 bases not matched to a gene.

The chain carries TRBV6-1 and TRBJ2-7; TRBD1 aligns across 9 bases. This CDR3 region has 14 residues. J gave up 3 bases and V 7 bases, and 7 bases lay outside the gene matches. CDR1 MNHNS and CDR2 SASEGT come from the germline V gene. The CDR3 here is CASTTSTGGYEQYF. CDR3 DNA sequence: TGTGCCAGCACCACCTCGACAGGGGGCTACGAGCAGTACTTC.

The chain recombines TRBV6-5 with TRBJ1-2; D uncertain. Looked up from germline, CDR1 is MNHEY and CDR2 is SVGAGI. The CDR3 totals 14 residues. Trimming took off 0 bases at V and 4 bases at J, with 9 bases between the two ends. The CDR3 nucleotides are TGTGCCAGCAGTTACTCGGCACCTTCCTATGGCTACACCTTC. Translation: CASSYSAPSYGYTF.

This clonotype was counted only a few times. The chain is built from TRBV11-2 and TRBJ2-1, with D perhaps matching TRBD2 (6 bases). The ends were cut back, 4 bases at V and 0 bases at J, with 25 bases in the middle. The CDR3 runs to 20 residues. Germline values: CDR1 SGHAT, CDR2 FQNNGV. CDR3 DNA: TGTGCCAGCAGCTCCGATCATAGCGGAACGTGGGGGAGCTCCTACAATGAGCAGTTCTTC. Translated, it gives CASSSDHSGTWGSSYNEQFF.